Listed below are T cell receptor beta chains from one sample, sequenced in a study of T-cell memory formation after mild COVID-19. TCRdb reprocessed the 5' RACE reads via MiXCR and lists one record per CDR3 protein. The table lists about 360,000 distinct CDR3 sequences, around an eighth of them singletons. Sequenced sample: PBMCs or a T cell subset sorted from them (not recorded which). The receptor source for this set is a man between 18 and 29 years old who had mild COVID-19 (a few samples of this study predate the infection). Cell type and time point are not known. Both conserved end residues are trimmed from each CDR3. A clone size is listed for some rows: how often the clone was seen (once, few, many), or a class if it is expanded.

>-|TRBJ2-5|TRBV5-1
ASSYSGAPQETQY
>-|TRBJ2-3|TRBV29-1
SVADPWRTDTQY
>once|TRBJ1-2|TRBV6-5
ASSYSFSGTGVSGYT
>many|TRBJ1-2|TRBV12-3/TRBV12-4
ASSLTGTMNGYT
>many|TRBJ2-1|TRBV5-1
ASSLEGLRYNEQF
>-|TRBJ2-3|TRBV5-1
AINTGLAGAADTQY
>-|TRBJ2-5|TRBV7-2
ASSDRQGLHETQY
>-|TRBJ2-3|TRBV4-2
ASSQGRTADTQY
>-|TRBJ2-1|TRBV29-1
SGDRGHEQF
>-|TRBJ1-2|TRBV7-3
ASSLRGGPNYGYT
>-|TRBJ2-2|TRBV4-2
ASSPAPGELF
>-|TRBJ2-3|TRBV30
AWRAGEGGLADTQY
>-|TRBJ2-5|TRBV7-9
ASSLVVSAGGLQETQY
>many|TRBJ2-2|TRBV7-2
ASSPQALVNTGELF
>-|TRBJ2-3|TRBV5-1
ASSSGGTPDTQY
>-|TRBJ2-7|TRBV7-2
ASRISSGGLGEQY
>-|TRBJ2-3|TRBV7-2
ASSSRTGLGDTQY
>few|TRBJ1-3|TRBV4-3
ASSQAFGHSGNTIY
>many|TRBJ1-2|TRBV5-1
ASIPGPGYGYT
>few|TRBJ1-2|TRBV6-6
ASSYSNGNYGYT
>few|TRBJ2-1|TRBV6-1
ASTLRGTGINEQF
>many|TRBJ2-5|TRBV7-3
ASSPAGSGGPGRETQY
>few|TRBJ2-5|TRBV6-6
ASSSEGGWETQY
>-|TRBJ2-3|TRBV20-1
SARPRTHGPDTQY
>-|TRBJ2-7|TRBV18
ASSPPASSYEQY
>-|TRBJ2-7|TRBV30
AWSPGSSYEQY
>-|TRBJ2-1|TRBV2
ASRPREGPGNEQF
>-|TRBJ2-1|TRBV4-1
ASSRTTSGSNEQF
>many|TRBJ2-7|TRBV4-3
ASSQDLRTESYEQY
>-|TRBJ2-7|TRBV5-1
ASSRPDRGVDEQY
>many|TRBJ2-2|TRBV7-9
ASSLEEYVPESTGELF
>-|TRBJ2-7|TRBV4-1
ASSQVWVFSYEQY
>few|TRBJ2-3|TRBV6-6
ATLPSGGAGTQY
>-|TRBJ2-2|TRBV19
ASRTPGRNTGELF
>-|TRBJ1-6|TRBV28
ASKLGRQGLINSPLH
>-|TRBJ2-7|TRBV11-2
ASSVGLSYEQY
>-|TRBJ1-4|TRBV4-1
ASSQETITRPFAQLF
>many|TRBJ2-3|TRBV20-1
SAKHTHSSTDTQY
>few|TRBJ1-5|TRBV7-9
ASSQRDMDGYSNQPQH
>-|TRBJ2-5|TRBV4-2
ASSQDSGKTQY
>-|TRBJ2-3|TRBV25-1
ASRPLADDTDTQY
>few|TRBJ2-2|TRBV7-3
ASSPQSTGELF
>-|TRBJ2-1|TRBV20-1
SAISAGGNNEQF
>few|TRBJ1-2|TRBV2
ASRNRGQDYGYT
>-|TRBJ2-7|TRBV7-6
ASSPSRGLAGGHEQY